The 19 T cell receptor beta chains below all came from one sample that was sequenced in a study of blood T cell repertoires in COVID-19 (dated by TCRdb to 2020 to 2021). The library was obtained by the immunoSEQ multiplex PCR assay. TCRdb re-hosts the immuneACCESS table, in-frame sequences only. Its copies lack some clones; in the studies checked, an unresolved V gene accounts for under half of them, and the cause for the rest is not known. The sample yields 150,000 to 200,000 clones; about 86% were counted once. The leading ten clones occupy roughly 8.2% of the sample. Sequencing was done on a sample of peripheral blood. The receptors come from a man in his 60s with acute or convalescent COVID-19.

The chain couples TRBV30 to TRBJ2-2; a weak D match, TRBD2 (5 bases). In germline, CDR1 is GTSNPN, CDR2 SVGIG (reference sequence). The CDR3 is made up of 13 amino acids. The V gene lost 1 base and the J gene lost 7 bases, with 10 bases spanning the gap. The CDR3 bases are TGTGCCTGGAGTGCGCCGGGGAGCGGGGAGCTGTTTTTT. The encoded protein is CAWSAPGSGELFF.

This chain links TRBV10-3 with TRBJ1-2, with D possibly matching TRBD1 (5 bases). This CDR3 is built from 15 residues. The V end was cut by 5 bases, the J end by 0 bases, with 13 bases between. Germline lookup yields CDR1 ENHRY and CDR2 SYGVKD. CDR3 in amino acids: CAISLQVNPNYGYTF. The DNA for the CDR3 is TGTGCCATCAGTTTACAGGTCAATCCTAACTATGGCTACACCTTC.

The V call is TRBV10-3, the J call TRBJ2-1; 7 nucleotides match TRBD2. This CDR3 spans 15 amino acids. CDR1 ENHRY and CDR2 SYGVKD come from the germline V gene. V gave up 10 bases and J gave up 4 bases; unmatched junction bases: 13. The CDR3 DNA reads TGTGCCACAGGAAAGGGCGGGAGTGGGTACAATGAGCAGTTCTTC. Its protein product is CATGKGGSGYNEQFF.

DNA of the CDR3: TGCAGCGTGCGAACTCCCAGGGTGGGCACTGAAGCTTTCTTT. It encodes CSVRTPRVGTEAFF. The chain carries TRBV29-1 and TRBJ1-1, with D possibly being TRBD1 (5 bases). Trimming took off 6 bases at V and 4 bases at J, with 18 bases between the two ends. The germline gives CDR1 SQVTM, CDR2 ANQGSEA. CDR3 length: 14 amino acids. Variable domain in full (rest from reference TRBV29-1 and TRBJ1-1): SAVISQKPSRDICQRGTSLTIQCQVDSQVTMMFWYRQQPGQSLTLIATANQGSEATYESGFVIDKFPISRPNLTFSTLTVSNMSPEDSSIYLCSVRTPRVGTEAFFGQGTRLTVV.

The V call is TRBV5-1, the J call TRBJ2-7; 8 bases fit TRBD1. This CDR3 has 14 residues. Germline CDR1 and CDR2: SGHRS and YFSETQ. With V trimmed by 3 bases and J by 7 bases, 9 bases remained unmatched. CDR3 sequence reads: CASSWGTGPLEQYF. The CDR3 DNA reads as TGCGCCAGCAGCTGGGGGACAGGTCCCCTGGAGCAGTACTTC.

The chain carries TRBV11-2 and TRBJ2-7; 10 nucleotides align to TRBD2. CDR3 length equals 14 residues. V was pared by 6 bases and J by 3 bases, with 5 bases of the junction left unmatched. Germline lookup yields CDR1 SGHAT and CDR2 FQNNGV. CDR3 protein: CASSLAGALYEQYF. As DNA, the CDR3 is TGTGCCAGCAGTCTAGCGGGGGCACTCTACGAGCAGTACTTC.

This chain uses TRBV10-3 with TRBJ2-7; no reliable D call. The germline V gene encodes CDR1 ENHRY and CDR2 SYGVKD. V lost 2 bases to trimming and J lost 0 bases, with 8 bases between them. The CDR3 sequence is 14 residues long. CDR3 in amino acids: CAISEGTTSYEQYF. The CDR3 DNA reads as TGTGCCATCAGTGAGGGCACCACCTCCTACGAGCAGTACTTC.

The chain couples TRBV5-1 to TRBJ2-5; TRBD2 agrees at 7 bases. Trimming at V came to 5 bases and at J to 5 bases, leaving 0 bases not matched to a gene. The CDR3 consists of 11 residues. In germline, CDR1 is SGHRS, CDR2 YFSETQ. CDR3 DNA: TGCGCCAGCAGGGGGGGGGAGACCCAGTACTTC. Translating it yields CASRGGETQYF.

The genes are TRBV2 and TRBJ1-5; D is possibly TRBD1 (6 bases). The CDR3 sequence is 14 residues long. Per germline, CDR1 SNHLY and CDR2 FYNNEI. The germline V and J ends were trimmed by 3 bases and 6 bases, with 12 bases remaining between them. The CDR3 is CASSDGGQGQPQHF. CDR3 DNA: TGTGCCAGCAGTGACGGGGGGCAGGGTCAGCCCCAGCATTTT.

The chain carries TRBV19 and TRBJ2-5; 8 nucleotides line up with TRBD2. Germline V gene sequence: CDR1 LNHDA, CDR2 SQIVND (reference sequence). The CDR3 totals 15 residues. V was clipped by 5 bases and J by 6 bases; unmatched bases: 11. The chain's CDR3 is CASSEISGRKKTQYF. The CDR3 DNA follows: TGTGCCAGTAGTGAAATAAGCGGGAGAAAAAAGACCCAGTACTTC.

DNA for the CDR3: TGTGCCACCAGTGACGGCGGGACGGTGCCTGGCTACACCTTC. It codes for CATSDGGTVPGYTF. This chain connects TRBV24-1 to TRBJ1-2; a possible D gene is TRBD1 (5 bases). This CDR3 spans 14 amino acids. CDR1 and CDR2 (germline): KGHDR, SFDVKD. V was pared by 4 bases and J by 7 bases, with 15 bases between.

CDR3 protein: CASSQRTGDNYGYTF. The CDR3 coding sequence is TGCGCCAGCAGCCAAAGGACAGGGGACAACTATGGCTACACCTTC. J is TRBJ1-2 and V is TRBV4-1; 9 bases match TRBD1. CDR1 is MGHRA and CDR2 is YSYEKL in the germline V gene. This CDR3 has 15 residues. J gave up 2 bases and V 2 bases, and 3 bases lay outside the gene matches.

The V and J genes are TRBV6-5 and TRBJ1-1; TRBD1 aligns across 7 bases. V shed 5 bases, J shed 8 bases, and the junction held 8 bases outside the gene matches. The CDR3 contains 13 residues. Germline CDR1 is MNHEY and CDR2 is SVGAGI. As DNA, the CDR3 is TGTGCCAGCAGTACGAACAGGGGACCCGAAGCTTTCTTT. Residues: CASSTNRGPEAFF.

The rearrangement links TRBV18 to TRBJ2-5, with TRBD2 matching 9 bases. The germline V gene has CDR1 KGHSH and CDR2 LQKENI. This CDR3 is 16 amino acids long. Trimming removed 3 bases from V and 7 bases from J; junction bases left unmatched: 12. This CDR3 is CASSPGTSSPRGTQYF. For the CDR3, the DNA is TGTGCCAGCTCACCCGGGACTAGCTCTCCTCGGGGGACCCAGTACTTC.

The J gene is TRBJ2-3, the V gene TRBV6-6, with 9 bases aligning to TRBD2. J gave up 4 bases and V 4 bases, and 6 bases lay outside the gene matches. Germline-derived CDR1 and CDR2 are MNHNY and SVGAGI (reference sequence). The CDR3 runs to 15 residues. In DNA form, the CDR3 reads TGTGCCAGCAGTTTAGCGGGAGAGGAAGCAGATACGCAGTATTTT. Translation: CASSLAGEEADTQYF.

This clone was counted once. The chain has TRBV5-6 and TRBJ1-2; D perhaps matches TRBD1 (6 bases). CDR1 SGHDT and CDR2 YYEEEE come from the germline V gene. The CDR3 has 13 amino acids. V shed 0 bases and J shed 6 bases, with 9 bases lying between them. The CDR3 DNA reads TGTGCCAGCAGCTTGGGGACAGTAGATGGCTACACCTTC. It is translated as CASSLGTVDGYTF.

The J gene is TRBJ1-1, the V gene TRBV7-2; D gene unclear. The CDR3 is made up of 13 amino acids. CDR1 and CDR2 from the germline V gene are SGHTA and FQGNSA. The ends were cut back, 2 bases at V and 4 bases at J, with 8 bases in the middle. The CDR3 nucleotides are TGTGCCAGCAGCTTATCCGTCGGCACTGAAGCTTTCTTT. Amino acids: CASSLSVGTEAFF.

This clone was counted once. This rearrangement joins TRBV15 to TRBJ2-2; 7 bases map to TRBD2. Germline trimming cut 1 base from V and 6 bases from J; bases unmatched to any gene: 5. Germline V gene sequence: CDR1 LNHNV, CDR2 YYDKDF (reference sequence). CDR3 length: 15 amino acids. CDR3 coding DNA: TGTGCCACCAGCAGAGTTTGGGAGGGATCCGGGGAGCTGTTTTTT. Amino acids: CATSRVWEGSGELFF.

The J gene is TRBJ2-3, the V gene TRBV28; 8 nucleotides align to TRBD2. This CDR3 spans 15 amino acids. Trimming took 4 bases from V and 6 from J; bases not matched to a gene: 9. The germline CDR1 and CDR2 sequences are MDHEN and SYDVKM. In nucleotides, the CDR3 is TGTGCCAGCAGTTCCCCCGGGGGGGAGCGGGATACGCAGTATTTT. Amino acid sequence: CASSSPGGERDTQYF.